This is a list of T cell receptor beta chains from one sample in a study of control samples from healthy donors and cancer patients. Clones were read by immunoSEQ multiplex PCR, and TCRdb kept only the in-frame ones, dropping some. The data contain 100,000 to 120,000 clones, around four fifths of them singletons. Sequencing was performed on blood. The receptors derive from a woman aged 50 to 60 in good health. Each CDR3 is given with its conserved first and last residue. Each record gives: clone size, J gene, CDR3 length, V gene, D gene, CDR3 DNA, CDR3 protein. A D gene is named only where the DNA matches it firmly. Not every row has a clone size; where given, it reads once, few, many or a size class.

abundance: .; j_gene: TRBJ1-1; len: 14; v_gene: TRBV7-2; d_gene: .; CDR3nt: TGTGCCAGCAGCTTTAATGGTGCGAACACTGAAGCTTTCTTT; CDR3aa: CASSFNGANTEAFF
abundance: .; j_gene: TRBJ2-3; len: 15; v_gene: TRBV10-3; d_gene: .; CDR3nt: TGTGCCATCAGTGATAGCTCCCTGGGCACAGATACGCAGTATTTT; CDR3aa: CAISDSSLGTDTQYF
abundance: .; j_gene: TRBJ1-5; len: 15; v_gene: TRBV4-3; d_gene: .; CDR3nt: TGCGCCAGCAGCCAGGGGCGAGCAGTCAATCAGCCCCAGCATTTT; CDR3aa: CASSQGRAVNQPQHF
abundance: .; j_gene: TRBJ2-2; len: 16; v_gene: TRBV7-2; d_gene: .; CDR3nt: TGTGCCAGCAGCTTCCTCCCGGGACTCATCACCGGGGAGCTGTTTTTT; CDR3aa: CASSFLPGLITGELFF
abundance: .; j_gene: TRBJ2-3; len: 14; v_gene: TRBV6-6; d_gene: TRBD2; CDR3nt: TGTGCCAGCAAGACTAGCGGCAGCACAGATACGCAGTATTTT; CDR3aa: CASKTSGSTDTQYF
abundance: .; j_gene: TRBJ1-4; len: 14; v_gene: TRBV14; d_gene: .; CDR3nt: TGTGCCAGCAGCGTAAATGTAGGGAATGAAAAACTGTTTTTT; CDR3aa: CASSVNVGNEKLFF
abundance: .; j_gene: TRBJ2-5; len: 13; v_gene: TRBV12-3/TRBV12-4; d_gene: .; CDR3nt: TGTGCCAGCAGTGGGGGCCCCAGGGAGACCCAGTACTTC; CDR3aa: CASSGGPRETQYF
abundance: once; j_gene: TRBJ2-1; len: 14; v_gene: TRBV2; d_gene: .; CDR3nt: TGTGCCAGCAGGACCGGGACCCAATACAATGAGCAGTTCTTC; CDR3aa: CASRTGTQYNEQFF
abundance: .; j_gene: TRBJ2-5; len: 14; v_gene: TRBV30; d_gene: TRBD1; CDR3nt: TGTGCCTGGAGTCGCGGACAGGGGTTAGAGACCCAGTACTTC; CDR3aa: CAWSRGQGLETQYF
abundance: .; j_gene: TRBJ2-2; len: 15; v_gene: TRBV6-2/TRBV6-3; d_gene: .; CDR3nt: TGTGCCAGCAGCTCGACGGGGGGCCACACCGGGGAGCTGTTTTTT; CDR3aa: CASSSTGGHTGELFF
abundance: .; j_gene: TRBJ2-2; len: 15; v_gene: TRBV7-9; d_gene: .; CDR3nt: TGTGCCAGCAGGAATGCCGCTTCGAACACCGGGGAGCTGTTTTTT; CDR3aa: CASRNAASNTGELFF
abundance: few; j_gene: TRBJ1-1; len: 12; v_gene: TRBV2; d_gene: .; CDR3nt: TGTGCCAGCCACACAGGGAGCACTGAAGCTTTCTTT; CDR3aa: CASHTGSTEAFF
abundance: .; j_gene: TRBJ2-7; len: 14; v_gene: TRBV11-1; d_gene: TRBD1; CDR3nt: TGTGCCAGCAGCTCCCTCGGGACAGTATACGAGCAGTACTTC; CDR3aa: CASSSLGTVYEQYF
abundance: .; j_gene: TRBJ2-1; len: 17; v_gene: TRBV29-1; d_gene: .; CDR3nt: TGCAGCGTTGAAGGATCGGCAATGGCCAACTTCTACAATGAGCAGTTCTTC; CDR3aa: CSVEGSAMANFYNEQFF
abundance: once; j_gene: TRBJ2-1; len: 12; v_gene: TRBV15; d_gene: .; CDR3nt: TGTGCCACCAGCAGAGAGGGGATATGGCAGTTCTTC; CDR3aa: CATSREGIWQFF
abundance: .; j_gene: TRBJ1-1; len: 13; v_gene: TRBV19; d_gene: TRBD1; CDR3nt: TGTGCCACCGCCGACAGGGGGAACACTGAAGCTTTCTTT; CDR3aa: CATADRGNTEAFF
abundance: .; j_gene: TRBJ2-1; len: 16; v_gene: TRBV25-1; d_gene: TRBD2; CDR3nt: TGTGCCAGCATGGGGGCTGGGAGCGGGAGTCGCAATGAGCAGTTCTTC; CDR3aa: CASMGAGSGSRNEQFF
abundance: .; j_gene: TRBJ2-1; len: 15; v_gene: TRBV29-1; d_gene: TRBD2; CDR3nt: TGCAGCGTTGAGGGGCTAGCGGGCAAATACAATGAGCAGTTCTTC; CDR3aa: CSVEGLAGKYNEQFF
abundance: .; j_gene: TRBJ2-3; len: 16; v_gene: TRBV20-1; d_gene: TRBD2; CDR3nt: TGCAGTGCTAGTCTGGGACTAGCGGGGAGCACAGATACGCAGTATTTT; CDR3aa: CSASLGLAGSTDTQYF
abundance: .; j_gene: TRBJ2-7; len: 17; v_gene: TRBV5-8; d_gene: TRBD2; CDR3nt: TGTGCCAGCAGCTTGGGGACTAGCGGGAGGGTTTCCTACGAGCAGTACTTC; CDR3aa: CASSLGTSGRVSYEQYF